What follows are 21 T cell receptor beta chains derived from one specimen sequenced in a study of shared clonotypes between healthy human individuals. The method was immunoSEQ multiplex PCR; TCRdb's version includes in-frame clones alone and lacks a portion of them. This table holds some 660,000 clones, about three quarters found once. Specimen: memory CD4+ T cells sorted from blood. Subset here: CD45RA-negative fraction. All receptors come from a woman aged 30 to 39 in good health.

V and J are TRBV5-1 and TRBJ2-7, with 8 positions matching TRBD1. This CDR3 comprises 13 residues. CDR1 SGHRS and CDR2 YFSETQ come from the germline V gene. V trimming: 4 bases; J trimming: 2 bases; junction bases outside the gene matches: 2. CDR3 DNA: TGCGCCAGCAGCGGGACAGGACCCTACGAGCAGTACTTC. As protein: CASSGTGPYEQYF.

This CDR3 is CASSSGGYQETQYF. CDR3 DNA: TGTGCCAGCAGTTCGGGGGGGTACCAAGAGACCCAGTACTTC. V and J are TRBV2 and TRBJ2-5; TRBD2 aligns across 8 bases. Germline trimming cut 5 bases from V and 0 bases from J; bases unmatched to any gene: 2. The germline gives CDR1 SNHLY, CDR2 FYNNEI. This CDR3 spans 14 amino acids.

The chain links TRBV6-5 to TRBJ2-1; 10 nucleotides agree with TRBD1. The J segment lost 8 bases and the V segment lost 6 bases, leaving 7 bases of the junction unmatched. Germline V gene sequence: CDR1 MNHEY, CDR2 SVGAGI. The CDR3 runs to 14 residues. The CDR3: CASRSTTGGYEQFF. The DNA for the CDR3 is TGTGCCAGCAGAAGCACGACAGGGGGCTATGAGCAGTTCTTC.

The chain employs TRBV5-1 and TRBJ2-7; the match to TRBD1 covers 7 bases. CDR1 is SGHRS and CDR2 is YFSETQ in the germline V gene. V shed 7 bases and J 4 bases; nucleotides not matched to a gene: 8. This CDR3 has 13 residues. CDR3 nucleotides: TGCGCCAGCGGCCGGGACAGTAAGTACGAGCAGTACTTC. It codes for CASGRDSKYEQYF.

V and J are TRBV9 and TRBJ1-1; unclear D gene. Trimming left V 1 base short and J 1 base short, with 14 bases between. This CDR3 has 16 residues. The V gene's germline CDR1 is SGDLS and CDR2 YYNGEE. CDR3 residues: CASSVMAGTSNTEAFF. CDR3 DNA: TGTGCCAGCAGCGTAATGGCAGGAACCTCGAACACTGAAGCTTTCTTT.

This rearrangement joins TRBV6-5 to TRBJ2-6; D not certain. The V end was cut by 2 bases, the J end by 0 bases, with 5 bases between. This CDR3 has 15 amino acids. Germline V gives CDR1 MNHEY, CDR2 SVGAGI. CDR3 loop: CASSYRSSGANVLTF. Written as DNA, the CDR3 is TGTGCCAGCAGTTACCGGTCCTCTGGGGCCAACGTCCTGACTTTC.

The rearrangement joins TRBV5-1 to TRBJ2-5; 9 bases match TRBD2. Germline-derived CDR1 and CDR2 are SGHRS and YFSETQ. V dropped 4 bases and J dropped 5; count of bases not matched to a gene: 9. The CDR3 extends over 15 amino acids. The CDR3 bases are TGCGCCAGCAGCATACCGGGACTAGCAGACGAGACCCAGTACTTC. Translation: CASSIPGLADETQYF.

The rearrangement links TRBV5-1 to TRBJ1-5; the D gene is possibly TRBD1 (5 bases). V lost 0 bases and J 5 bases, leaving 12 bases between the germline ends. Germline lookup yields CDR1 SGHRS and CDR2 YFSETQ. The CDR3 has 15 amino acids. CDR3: CASSLVWGQDQPQHF. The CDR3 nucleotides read TGCGCCAGCAGCTTGGTCTGGGGCCAAGATCAGCCCCAGCATTTT.

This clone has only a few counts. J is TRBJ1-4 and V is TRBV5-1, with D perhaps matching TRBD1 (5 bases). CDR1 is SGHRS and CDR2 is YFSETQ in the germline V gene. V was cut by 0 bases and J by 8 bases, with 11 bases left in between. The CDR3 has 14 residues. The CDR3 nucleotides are TGCGCCAGCAGCTTGGGGACACGGGGGGAAAAACTGTTTTTT. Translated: CASSLGTRGEKLFF.

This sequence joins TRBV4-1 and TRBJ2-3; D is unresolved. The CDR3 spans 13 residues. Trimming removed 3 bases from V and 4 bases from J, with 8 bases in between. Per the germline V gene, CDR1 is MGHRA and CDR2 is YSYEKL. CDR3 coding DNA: TGCGCCAGCAGCCAGGGTAACTCAGATACGCAGTATTTT. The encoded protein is CASSQGNSDTQYF.

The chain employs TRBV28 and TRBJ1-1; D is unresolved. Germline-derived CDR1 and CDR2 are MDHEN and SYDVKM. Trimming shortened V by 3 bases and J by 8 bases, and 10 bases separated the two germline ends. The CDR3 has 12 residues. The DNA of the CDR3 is TGTGCCAGCAGTTTCGAGCGGGTCGAAGCTTTCTTT. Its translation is CASSFERVEAFF.

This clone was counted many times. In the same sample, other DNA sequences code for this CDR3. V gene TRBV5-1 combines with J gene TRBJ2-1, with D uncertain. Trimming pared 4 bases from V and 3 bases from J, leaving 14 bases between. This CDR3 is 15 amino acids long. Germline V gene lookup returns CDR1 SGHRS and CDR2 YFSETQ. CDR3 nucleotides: TGCGCCAGCAGCCCTGCGTCAGGTAGCTACAATGAGCAGTTCTTC. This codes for CASSPASGSYNEQFF.

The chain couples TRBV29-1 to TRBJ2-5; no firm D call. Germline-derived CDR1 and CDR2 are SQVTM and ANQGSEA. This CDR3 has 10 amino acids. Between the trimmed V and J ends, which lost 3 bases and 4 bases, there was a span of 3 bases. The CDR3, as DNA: TGCAGCGTTGATTTAGAGACCCAGTACTTC. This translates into CSVDLETQYF. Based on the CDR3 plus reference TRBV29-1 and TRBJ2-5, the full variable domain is SAVISQKPSRDICQRGTSLTIQCQVDSQVTMMFWYRQQPGQSLTLIATANQGSEATYESGFVIDKFPISRPNLTFSTLTVSNMSPEDSSIYLCSVDLETQYFGPGTRLLVL.

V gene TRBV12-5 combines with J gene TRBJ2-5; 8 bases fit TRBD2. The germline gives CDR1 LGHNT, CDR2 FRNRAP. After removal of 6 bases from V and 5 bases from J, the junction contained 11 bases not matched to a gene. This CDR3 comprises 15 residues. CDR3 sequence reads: CASGSGGRHWETQYF. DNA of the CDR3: TGTGCTAGTGGCTCCGGCGGGAGGCATTGGGAGACCCAGTACTTC. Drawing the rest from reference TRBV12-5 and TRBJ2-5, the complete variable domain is DARVTQTPRHKVTEMGQEVTMRCQPILGHNTVFWYRQTMMQGLELLAYFRNRAPLDDSGMPKDRFSAEMPDATLATLKIQPSEPRDSAVYFCASGSGGRHWETQYFGPGTRLLVL.

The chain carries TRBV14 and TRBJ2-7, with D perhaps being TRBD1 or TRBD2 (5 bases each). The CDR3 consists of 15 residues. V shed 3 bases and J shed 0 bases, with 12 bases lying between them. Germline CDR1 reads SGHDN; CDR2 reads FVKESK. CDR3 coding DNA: TGTGCCAGCAGCCATCGGGGCAGGAGCTCCTACGAGCAGTACTTC. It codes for CASSHRGRSSYEQYF.

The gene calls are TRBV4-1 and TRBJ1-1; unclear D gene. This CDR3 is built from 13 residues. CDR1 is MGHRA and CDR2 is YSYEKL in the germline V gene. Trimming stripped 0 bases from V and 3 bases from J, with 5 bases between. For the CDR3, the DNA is TGCGCCAGCAGCCAAGAGTGGGACACTGAAGCTTTCTTT. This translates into CASSQEWDTEAFF.

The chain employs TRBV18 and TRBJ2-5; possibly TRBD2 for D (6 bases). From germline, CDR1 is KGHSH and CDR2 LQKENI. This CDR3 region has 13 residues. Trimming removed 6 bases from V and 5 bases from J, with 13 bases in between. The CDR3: CASSSGLGETQYF. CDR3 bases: TGTGCCAGCTCGTCGGGACTCGGGGAGACCCAGTACTTC.

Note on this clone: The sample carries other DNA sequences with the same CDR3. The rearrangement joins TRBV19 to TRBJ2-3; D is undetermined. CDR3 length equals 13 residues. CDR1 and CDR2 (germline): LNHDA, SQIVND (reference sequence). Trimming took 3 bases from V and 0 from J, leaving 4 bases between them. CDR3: CASSMASTDTQYF. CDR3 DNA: TGTGCCAGTAGTATGGCTAGCACAGATACGCAGTATTTT.

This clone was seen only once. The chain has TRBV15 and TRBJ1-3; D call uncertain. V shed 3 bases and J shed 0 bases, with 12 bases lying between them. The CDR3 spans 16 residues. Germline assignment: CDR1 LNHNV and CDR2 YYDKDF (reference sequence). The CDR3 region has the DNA TGTGCCACCAGCAGCCTATCGTCCATCTCTGGAAACACCATATATTTT. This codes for CATSSLSSISGNTIYF.

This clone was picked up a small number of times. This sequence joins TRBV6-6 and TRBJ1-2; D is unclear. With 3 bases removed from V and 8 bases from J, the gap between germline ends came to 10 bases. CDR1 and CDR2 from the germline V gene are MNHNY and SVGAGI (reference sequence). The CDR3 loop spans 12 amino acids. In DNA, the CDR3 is TGTGCCAGCAGTTATAGGGTCTGGGGCTACACCTTC. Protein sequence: CASSYRVWGYTF.

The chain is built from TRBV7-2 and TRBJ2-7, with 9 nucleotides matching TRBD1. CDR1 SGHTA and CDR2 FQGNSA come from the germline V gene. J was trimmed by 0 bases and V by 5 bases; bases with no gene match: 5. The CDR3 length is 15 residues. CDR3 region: CASSPGTGSSYEQYF. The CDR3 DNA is TGTGCCAGCAGCCCCGGGACAGGGAGCTCCTACGAGCAGTACTTC.